This is a list of T cell receptor beta chains from one sample in a study of cytomegalovirus exposure and HLA in healthy donors. TCRdb keeps only in-frame clones here, not all; method: immunoSEQ multiplex PCR. The top ten clones hold approximately 3.6% of a sample with roughly 140,000 clones, roughly 80% of them seen once. The specimen was PBMCs. These receptors all stem from a male donor in good health and CMV-seronegative. CDR3s include the opening cysteine and the closing phenylalanine or tryptophan. D genes are given only for firm matches. Clone size is given for some rows only: seen once, a few or many times, or a class if the clone is expanded.

NA | NA | TRBJ1-3 | TRBV5-8 | CASSLDPSGNTIYF | TGTGCCAGCAGCTTGGATCCCAGTGGAAACACCATATATTTT
few | TRBD1 | TRBJ1-1 | TRBV7-6 | CASSLGAAGGFATEAFF | TGTGCCAGCAGCTTAGGAGCGGCAGGGGGCTTCGCCACTGAAGCTTTCTTT
NA | NA | TRBJ2-3 | TRBV7-9 | CASSLGGPTDTQYF | TGTGCCAGCAGCTTGGGCGGGCCCACAGATACGCAGTATTTT
NA | NA | TRBJ2-3 | TRBV5-4 | CASSLKKGSDTQYF | TGTGCCAGCAGCTTGAAGAAGGGGTCAGATACGCAGTATTTT
NA | TRBD1 | TRBJ1-4 | TRBV9 | CASSPASPTGPNEKLFF | TGTGCCAGCAGCCCAGCCTCACCGACAGGGCCGAATGAAAAACTGTTTTTT
NA | NA | TRBJ2-1 | TRBV12-5 | CASGLTGFNNEQFF | TGTGCTAGTGGCTTGACAGGCTTTAACAATGAGCAGTTCTTC
once | NA | TRBJ2-1 | TRBV7-9 | CASSLAFQGYNEQFF | TGTGCCAGCAGCTTAGCGTTCCAGGGGTACAATGAGCAGTTCTTC
NA | NA | TRBJ2-7 | TRBV5-6 | CASSSATSNYEQYF | TGTGCCAGCAGCTCGGCGACTAGTAACTACGAGCAGTACTTC
few | TRBD2 | TRBJ2-1 | TRBV4-1 | CASSPTPLAGGGEQFF | TGCGCCAGCAGCCCGACCCCACTAGCGGGAGGGGGTGAGCAGTTCTTC
NA | TRBD1 | TRBJ1-1 | TRBV28 | CASSEVEGALNTEAFF | TGTGCCAGCAGCGAGGTGGAGGGGGCCCTGAACACTGAAGCTTTCTTT